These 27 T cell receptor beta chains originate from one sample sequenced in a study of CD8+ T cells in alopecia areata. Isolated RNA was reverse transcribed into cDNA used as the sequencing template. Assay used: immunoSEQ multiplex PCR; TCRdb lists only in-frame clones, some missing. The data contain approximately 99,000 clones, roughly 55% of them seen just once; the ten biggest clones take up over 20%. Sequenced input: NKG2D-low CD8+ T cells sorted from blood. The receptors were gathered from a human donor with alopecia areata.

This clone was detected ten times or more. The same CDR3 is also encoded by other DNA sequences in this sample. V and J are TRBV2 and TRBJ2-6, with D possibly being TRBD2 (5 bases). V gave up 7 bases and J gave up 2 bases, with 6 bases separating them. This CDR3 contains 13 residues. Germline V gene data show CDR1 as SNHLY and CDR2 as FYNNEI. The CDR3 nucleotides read TGTGCCAGCACGAGGGCTGGGGCCAACGTCCTGACTTTC. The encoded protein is CASTRAGANVLTF.

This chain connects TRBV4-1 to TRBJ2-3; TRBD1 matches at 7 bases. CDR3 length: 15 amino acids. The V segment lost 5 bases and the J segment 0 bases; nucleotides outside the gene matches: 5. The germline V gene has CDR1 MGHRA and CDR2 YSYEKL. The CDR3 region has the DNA TGCGCCAGCAGCTCGAGGGGGCCTAGCACAGATACGCAGTATTTT. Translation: CASSSRGPSTDTQYF.

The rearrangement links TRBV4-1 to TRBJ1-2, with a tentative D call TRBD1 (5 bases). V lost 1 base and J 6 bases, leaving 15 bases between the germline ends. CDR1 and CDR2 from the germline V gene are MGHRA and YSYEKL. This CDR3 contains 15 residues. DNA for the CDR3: TGCGCCAGCAGCCAAGGACCTGGGGGAACCAATGGCTACACCTTC. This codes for CASSQGPGGTNGYTF.

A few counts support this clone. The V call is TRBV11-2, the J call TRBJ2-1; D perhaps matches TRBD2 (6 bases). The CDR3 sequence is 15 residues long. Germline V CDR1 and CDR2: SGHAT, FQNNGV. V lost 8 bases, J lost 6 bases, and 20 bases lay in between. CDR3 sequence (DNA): TGTGCCAGCGGATCAGGGAGGATGGGGGGCAATGAGCAGTTCTTC. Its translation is CASGSGRMGGNEQFF. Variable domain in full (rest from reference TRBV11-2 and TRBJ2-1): EAGVAQSPRYKIIEKRQSVAFWCNPISGHATLYWYQQILGQGPKLLIQFQNNGVVDDSQLPKDRFSAERLKGVDSTLKIQPAKLEDSAVYLCASGSGRMGGNEQFFGPGTRLTVL.

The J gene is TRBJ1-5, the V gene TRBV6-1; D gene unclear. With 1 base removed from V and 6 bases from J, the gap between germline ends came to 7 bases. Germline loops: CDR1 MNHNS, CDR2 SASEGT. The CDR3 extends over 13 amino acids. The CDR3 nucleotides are TGTGCCAGCAGTGAAGGTTTCGGTCAGCCCCAGCATTTT. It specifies CASSEGFGQPQHF.

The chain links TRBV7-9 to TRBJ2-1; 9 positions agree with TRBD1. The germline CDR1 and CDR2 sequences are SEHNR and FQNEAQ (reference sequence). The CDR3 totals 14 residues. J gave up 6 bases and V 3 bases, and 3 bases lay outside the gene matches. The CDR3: CASSFGTGRNEQFF. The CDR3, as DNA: TGTGCCAGCAGCTTCGGGACAGGGCGCAATGAGCAGTTCTTC.

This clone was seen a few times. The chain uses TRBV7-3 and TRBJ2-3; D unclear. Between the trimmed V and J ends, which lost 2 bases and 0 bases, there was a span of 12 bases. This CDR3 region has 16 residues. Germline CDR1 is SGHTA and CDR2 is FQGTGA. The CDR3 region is CASSLYQAASTDTQYF. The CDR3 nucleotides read TGTGCCAGCAGCTTATACCAGGCGGCTAGCACAGATACGCAGTATTTT.

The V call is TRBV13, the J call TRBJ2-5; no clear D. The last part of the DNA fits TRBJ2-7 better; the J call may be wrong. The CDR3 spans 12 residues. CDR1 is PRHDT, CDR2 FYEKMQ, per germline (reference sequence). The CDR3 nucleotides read TGTGCCAGCAGCTCGAATTCCTACGAGCAGTACTTC. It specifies CASSSNSYEQYF.

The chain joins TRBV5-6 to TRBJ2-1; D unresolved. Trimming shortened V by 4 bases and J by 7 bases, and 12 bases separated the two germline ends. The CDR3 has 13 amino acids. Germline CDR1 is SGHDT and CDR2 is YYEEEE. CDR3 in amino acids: CASSHATANEQFF. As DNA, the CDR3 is TGTGCCAGCAGCCATGCGACGGCTAATGAGCAGTTCTTC.

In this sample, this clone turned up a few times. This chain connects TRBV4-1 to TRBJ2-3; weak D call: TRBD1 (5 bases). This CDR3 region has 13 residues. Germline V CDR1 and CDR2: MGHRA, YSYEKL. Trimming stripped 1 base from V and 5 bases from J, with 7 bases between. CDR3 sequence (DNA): TGCGCCAGCAGCCAAGTCGGACAAGATACGCAGTATTTT. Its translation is CASSQVGQDTQYF.

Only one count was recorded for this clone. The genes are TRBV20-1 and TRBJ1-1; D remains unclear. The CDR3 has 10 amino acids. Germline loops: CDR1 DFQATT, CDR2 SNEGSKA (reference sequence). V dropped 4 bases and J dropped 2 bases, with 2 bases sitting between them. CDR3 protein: CSATNTEAFF. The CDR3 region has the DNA TGCAGTGCTACCAACACTGAAGCTTTCTTT.

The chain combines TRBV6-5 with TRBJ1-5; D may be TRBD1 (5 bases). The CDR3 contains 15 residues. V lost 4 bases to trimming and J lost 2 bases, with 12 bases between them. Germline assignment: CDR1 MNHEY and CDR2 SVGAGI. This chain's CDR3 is CASSSSQGGNQPQHF. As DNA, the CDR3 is TGTGCCAGCAGTTCGTCTCAGGGAGGCAATCAGCCCCAGCATTTT.

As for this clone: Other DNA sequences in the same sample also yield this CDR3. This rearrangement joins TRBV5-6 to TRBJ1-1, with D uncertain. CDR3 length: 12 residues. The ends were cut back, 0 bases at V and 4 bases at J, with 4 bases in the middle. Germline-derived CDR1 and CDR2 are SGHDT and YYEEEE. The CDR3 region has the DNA TGTGCCAGCAGCTTGGGCACCACTGAAGCTTTCTTT. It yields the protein CASSLGTTEAFF.

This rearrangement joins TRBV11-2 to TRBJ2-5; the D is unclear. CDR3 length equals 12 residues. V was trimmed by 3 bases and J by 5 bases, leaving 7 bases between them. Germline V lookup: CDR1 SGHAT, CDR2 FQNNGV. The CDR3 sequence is CASSFSPETQYF. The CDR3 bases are TGTGCCAGCAGCTTTTCGCCGGAGACCCAGTACTTC.

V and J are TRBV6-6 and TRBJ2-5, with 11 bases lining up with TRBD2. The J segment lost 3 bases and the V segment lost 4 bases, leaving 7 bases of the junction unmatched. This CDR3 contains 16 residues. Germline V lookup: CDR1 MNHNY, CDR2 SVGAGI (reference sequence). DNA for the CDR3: TGTGCCAGCAGTTCGTTAGCGGGAGGGCCGGAAGAGACCCAGTACTTC. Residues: CASSSLAGGPEETQYF.

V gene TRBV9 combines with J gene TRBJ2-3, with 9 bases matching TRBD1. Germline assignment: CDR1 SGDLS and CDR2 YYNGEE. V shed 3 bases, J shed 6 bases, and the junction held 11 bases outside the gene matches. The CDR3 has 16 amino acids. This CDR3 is CASSAQGQGLTDTQYF. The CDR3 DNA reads TGTGCCAGCAGCGCGCAGGGACAGGGTTTAACGGATACGCAGTATTTT.

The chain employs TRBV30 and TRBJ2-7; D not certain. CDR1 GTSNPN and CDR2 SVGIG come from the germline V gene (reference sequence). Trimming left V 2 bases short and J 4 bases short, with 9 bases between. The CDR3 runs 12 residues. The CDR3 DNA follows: TGTGCCTGGAGTCTGGGTTCTTACGAGCAGTACTTC. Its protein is CAWSLGSYEQYF.

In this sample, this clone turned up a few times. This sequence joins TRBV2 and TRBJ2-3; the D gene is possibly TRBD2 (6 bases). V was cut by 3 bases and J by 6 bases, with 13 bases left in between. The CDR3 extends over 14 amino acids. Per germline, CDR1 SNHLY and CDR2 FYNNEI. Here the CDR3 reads CASSDGRRIDTQYF. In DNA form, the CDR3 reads TGTGCCAGCAGTGATGGGAGGAGGATTGATACGCAGTATTTT.

The CDR3 is CASSLGTQETQYF. The CDR3 DNA is TGTGCCAGCAGCTTAGGCACCCAAGAGACCCAGTACTTC. V usage is TRBV7-9 and J usage is TRBJ2-5; D call uncertain. CDR1 and CDR2 from the germline V gene are SEHNR and FQNEAQ (reference sequence). V was pared by 1 base and J by 1 base, with 4 bases between. CDR3 length: 13 residues.

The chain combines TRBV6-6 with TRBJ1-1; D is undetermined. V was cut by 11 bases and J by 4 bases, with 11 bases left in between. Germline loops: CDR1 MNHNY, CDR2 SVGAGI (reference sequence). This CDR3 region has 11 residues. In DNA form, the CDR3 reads TGTGCCGTTTGGCTATCCACTGAAGCTTTCTTT. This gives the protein CAVWLSTEAFF.

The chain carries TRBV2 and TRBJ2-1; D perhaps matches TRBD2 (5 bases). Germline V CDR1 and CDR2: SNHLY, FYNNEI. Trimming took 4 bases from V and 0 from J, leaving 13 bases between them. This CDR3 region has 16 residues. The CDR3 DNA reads TGTGCCAGCAGTGGGGAGCACGTAAGCTCCTACAATGAGCAGTTCTTC. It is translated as CASSGEHVSSYNEQFF.

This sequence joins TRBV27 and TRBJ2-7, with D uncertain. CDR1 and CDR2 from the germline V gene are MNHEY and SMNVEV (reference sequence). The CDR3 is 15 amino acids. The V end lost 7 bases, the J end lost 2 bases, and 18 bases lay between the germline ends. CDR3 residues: CASTWSTTTTYEQYF. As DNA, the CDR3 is TGTGCCAGCACCTGGTCAACTACAACCACCTACGAGCAGTACTTC.

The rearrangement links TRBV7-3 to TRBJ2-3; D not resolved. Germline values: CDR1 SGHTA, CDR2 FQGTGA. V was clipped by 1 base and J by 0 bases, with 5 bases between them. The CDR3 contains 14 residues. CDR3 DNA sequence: TGTGCCAGCAGCTTAATTGCTAGCACAGATACGCAGTATTTT. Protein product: CASSLIASTDTQYF.

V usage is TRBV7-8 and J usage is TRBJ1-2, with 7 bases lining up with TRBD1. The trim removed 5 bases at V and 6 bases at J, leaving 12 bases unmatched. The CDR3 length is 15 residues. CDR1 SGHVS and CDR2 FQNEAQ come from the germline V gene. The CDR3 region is CASSIVTTGRDGYTF. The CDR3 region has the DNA TGTGCCAGCAGCATAGTAACGACAGGGCGAGATGGCTACACCTTC. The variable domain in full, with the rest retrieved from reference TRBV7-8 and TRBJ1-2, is GAGVSQSPRYKVAKRGQDVALRCDPISGHVSLFWYQQALGQGPEFLTYFQNEAQLDKSGLPSDRFFAERPEGSVSTLKIQRTQQEDSAVYLCASSIVTTGRDGYTFGSGTRLTVV.

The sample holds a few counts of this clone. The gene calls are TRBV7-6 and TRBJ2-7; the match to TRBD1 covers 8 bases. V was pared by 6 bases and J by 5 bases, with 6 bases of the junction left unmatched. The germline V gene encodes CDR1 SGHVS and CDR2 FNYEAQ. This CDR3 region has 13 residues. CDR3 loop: CASRRTGTDEQYF. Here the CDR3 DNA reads TGTGCCAGCAGAAGGACAGGGACCGACGAGCAGTACTTC.

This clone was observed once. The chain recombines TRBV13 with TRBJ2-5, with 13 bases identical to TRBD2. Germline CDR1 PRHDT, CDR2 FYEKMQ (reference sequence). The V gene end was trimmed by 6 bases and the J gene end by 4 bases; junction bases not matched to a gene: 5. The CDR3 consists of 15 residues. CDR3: CASSVGLAGVETQYF. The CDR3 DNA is TGTGCCAGCAGTGTAGGACTAGCGGGAGTAGAGACCCAGTACTTC.

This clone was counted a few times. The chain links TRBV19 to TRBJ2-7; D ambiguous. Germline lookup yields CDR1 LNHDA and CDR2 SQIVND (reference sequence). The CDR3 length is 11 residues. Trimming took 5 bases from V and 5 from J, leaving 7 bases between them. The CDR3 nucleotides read TGTGCCAGTAGTGCTACCAACGAGCAGTACTTC. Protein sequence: CASSATNEQYF.